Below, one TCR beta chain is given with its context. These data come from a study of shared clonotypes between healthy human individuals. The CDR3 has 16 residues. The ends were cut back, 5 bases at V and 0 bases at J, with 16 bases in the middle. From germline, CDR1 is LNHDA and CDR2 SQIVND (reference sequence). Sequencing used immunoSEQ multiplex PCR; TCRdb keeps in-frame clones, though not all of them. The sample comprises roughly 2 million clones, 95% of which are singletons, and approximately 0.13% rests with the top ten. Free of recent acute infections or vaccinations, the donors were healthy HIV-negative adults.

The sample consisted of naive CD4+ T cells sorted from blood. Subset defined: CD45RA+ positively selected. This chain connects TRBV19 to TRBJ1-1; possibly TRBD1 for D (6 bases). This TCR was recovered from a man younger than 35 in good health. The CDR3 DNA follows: TGTGCCAGTAGTTCGAGGAACAGGGCCTTGAACACTGAAGCTTTCTTT. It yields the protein CASSSRNRALNTEAFF.